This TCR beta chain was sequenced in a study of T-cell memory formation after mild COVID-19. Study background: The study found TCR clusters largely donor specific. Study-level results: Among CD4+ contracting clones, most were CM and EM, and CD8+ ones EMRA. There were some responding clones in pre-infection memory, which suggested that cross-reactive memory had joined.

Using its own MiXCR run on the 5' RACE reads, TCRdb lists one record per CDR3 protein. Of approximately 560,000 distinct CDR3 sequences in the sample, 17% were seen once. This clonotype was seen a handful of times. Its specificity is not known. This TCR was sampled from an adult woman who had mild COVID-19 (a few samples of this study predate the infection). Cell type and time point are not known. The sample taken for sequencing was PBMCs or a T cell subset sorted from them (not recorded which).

CDR3: CASRSPPSGRFSYEQYF. The CDR3 DNA reads as TGTGCCAGCAGATCCCCCCCTAGCGGGAGATTTTCCTACGAGCAGTACTTC. The rearrangement uses TRBV6-6 and TRBJ2-7; 10 bases align to TRBD2. The junction had 12 bases not matched to a gene; V was cut back by 6 bases and J by 1 base. CDR3 size: 17 residues. Germline V gene lookup returns CDR1 MNHNY and CDR2 SVGAGI (reference sequence).